This T cell receptor beta chain was identified during a study of blood T cell repertoires in COVID-19. Measured with immunoSEQ multiplex PCR; TCRdb has only the in-frame clones, and not every one. Here the sample spans 400,000 to 550,000 clones, roughly nine tenths being singletons. CDR1 and CDR2 from the germline V gene are SNHLY and FYNNEI. V shed 6 bases and J 5 bases; nucleotides not matched to a gene: 7. This CDR3 has 14 amino acids. The V gene is TRBV2, the J gene TRBJ1-1; TRBD1 agrees at 9 bases. The clonotype originates from a young woman with acute COVID-19. The source material was PBMCs or T cells enriched from blood (not recorded which). The chain's CDR3 is CASSAGTGRTEAFF. In DNA form, the CDR3 reads TGTGCCAGCAGCGCCGGGACAGGGAGGACTGAAGCTTTCTTT. Supplemented by reference TRBV2 and TRBJ1-1, the full variable domain reads EPEVTQTPSHQVTQMGQEVILRCVPISNHLYFYWYRQILGQKVEFLVSFYNNEISEKSEIFDDQFSVERPDGSNFTLKIRSTKLEDSAMYFCASSAGTGRTEAFFGQGTRLTVV.